This TCR beta chain was recovered during a study of blood T cell repertoires in COVID-19. Across the study: Acute-phase and convalescent COVID-19 samples originated in the United States, Italy and Spain. T cells, B-cell-depleted T cells, or PBMCs supplied cDNA or gDNA.

Original data processing: Quantification of nucleated cells was approximated via reference gene primer amplification. Libraries were prepared by immunoSEQ multiplex PCR; TCRdb keeps only in-frame clonotypes and omits some of them. The V and J calls and clone size were taken over from that table, and D and trimming were inferred from the DNA. The table lists 90,000 to 130,000 clones, about 89% of them singletons. This clonotype originated in a middle-aged man with acute or convalescent COVID-19. Sequenced sample: peripheral blood.

CDR3 in amino acids: CASSHGTGGEANEKLFF. Written as DNA, the CDR3 is TGTGCCAGCAGCCACGGGACAGGGGGCGAGGCTAATGAAAAACTGTTTTTT. The chain has TRBV7-6 and TRBJ1-4; 12 bases match TRBD1. After removal of 5 bases from V and 3 bases from J, the junction contained 7 bases not matched to a gene. Germline V gene data show CDR1 as SGHVS and CDR2 as FNYEAQ. The CDR3 sequence is 17 residues long.